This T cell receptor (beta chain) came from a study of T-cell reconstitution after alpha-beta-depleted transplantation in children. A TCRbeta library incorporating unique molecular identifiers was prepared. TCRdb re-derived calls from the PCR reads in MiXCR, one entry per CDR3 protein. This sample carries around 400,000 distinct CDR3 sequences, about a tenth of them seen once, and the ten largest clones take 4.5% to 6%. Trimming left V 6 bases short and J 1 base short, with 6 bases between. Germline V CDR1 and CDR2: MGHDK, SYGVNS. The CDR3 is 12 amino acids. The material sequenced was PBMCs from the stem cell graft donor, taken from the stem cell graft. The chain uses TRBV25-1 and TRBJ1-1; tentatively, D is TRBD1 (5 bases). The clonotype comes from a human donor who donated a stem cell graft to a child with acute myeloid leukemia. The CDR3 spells CASSGANTEAFF. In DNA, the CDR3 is TGTGCCAGCAGCGGGGCGAACACTGAAGCTTTCTTT.